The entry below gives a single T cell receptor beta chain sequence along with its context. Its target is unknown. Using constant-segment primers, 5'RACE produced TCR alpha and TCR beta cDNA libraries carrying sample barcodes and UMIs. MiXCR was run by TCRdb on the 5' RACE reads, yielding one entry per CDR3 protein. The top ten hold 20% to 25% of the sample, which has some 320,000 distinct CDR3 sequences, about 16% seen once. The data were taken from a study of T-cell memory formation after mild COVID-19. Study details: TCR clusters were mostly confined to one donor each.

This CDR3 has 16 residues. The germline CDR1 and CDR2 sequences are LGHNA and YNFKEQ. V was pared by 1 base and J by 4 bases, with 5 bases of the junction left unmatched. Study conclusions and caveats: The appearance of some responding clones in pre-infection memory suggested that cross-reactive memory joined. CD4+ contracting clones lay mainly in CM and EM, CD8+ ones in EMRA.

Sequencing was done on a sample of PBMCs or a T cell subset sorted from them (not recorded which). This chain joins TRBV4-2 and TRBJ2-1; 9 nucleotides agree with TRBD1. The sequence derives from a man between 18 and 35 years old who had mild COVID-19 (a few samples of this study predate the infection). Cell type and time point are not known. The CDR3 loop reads CASSQGGTGPYNEQFF. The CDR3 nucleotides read TGTGCCAGCAGCCAAGGGGGGACAGGGCCATACAATGAGCAGTTCTTC.